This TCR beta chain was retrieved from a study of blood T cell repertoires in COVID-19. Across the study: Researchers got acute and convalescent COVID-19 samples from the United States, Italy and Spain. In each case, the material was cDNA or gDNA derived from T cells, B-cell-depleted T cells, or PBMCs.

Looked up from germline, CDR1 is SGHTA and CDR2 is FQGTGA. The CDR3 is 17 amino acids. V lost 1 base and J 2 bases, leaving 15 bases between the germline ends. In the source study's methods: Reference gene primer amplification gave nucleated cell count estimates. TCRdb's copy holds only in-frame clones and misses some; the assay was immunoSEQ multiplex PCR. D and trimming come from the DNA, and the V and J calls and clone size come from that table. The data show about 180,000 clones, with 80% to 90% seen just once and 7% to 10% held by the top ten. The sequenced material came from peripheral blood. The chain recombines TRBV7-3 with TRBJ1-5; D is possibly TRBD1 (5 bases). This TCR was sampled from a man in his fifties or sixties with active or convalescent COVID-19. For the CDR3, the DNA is TGTGCCAGCAGCTTAATTGGGGGGGAAAGGGGCAATCAGCCCCAGCATTTT. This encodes CASSLIGGERGNQPQHF.